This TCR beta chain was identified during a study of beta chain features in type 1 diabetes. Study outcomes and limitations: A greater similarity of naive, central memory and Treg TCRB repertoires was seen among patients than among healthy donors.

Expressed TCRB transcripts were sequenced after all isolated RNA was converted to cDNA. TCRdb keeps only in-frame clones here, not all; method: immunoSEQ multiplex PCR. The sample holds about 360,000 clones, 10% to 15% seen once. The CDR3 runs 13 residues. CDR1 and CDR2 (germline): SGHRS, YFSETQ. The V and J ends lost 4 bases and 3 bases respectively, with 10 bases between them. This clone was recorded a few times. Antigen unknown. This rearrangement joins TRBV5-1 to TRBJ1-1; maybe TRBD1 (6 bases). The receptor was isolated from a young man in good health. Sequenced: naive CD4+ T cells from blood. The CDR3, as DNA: TGCGCCAGCAGCCAGGGACACTACACTGAAGCTTTCTTT. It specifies CASSQGHYTEAFF.